The T cell receptor (beta chain) described here comes from a study of cytomegalovirus exposure and HLA in healthy donors. Study results and caveats: Within the 120 or so validation repertoires, first-cohort TCR clusters tended to co-occur, according to a later analysis.

Regarding this clone: Its antigen is not identified.

CDR1 MGHRA and CDR2 YSYEKL come from the germline V gene. This CDR3 has 16 residues. Trimming at V came to 1 base and at J to 7 bases, leaving 5 bases not matched to a gene. It was the roughly 130-subject validation cohort, separate from the roughly 700-subject first cohort, to which the donors belonged. TCRdb's table, derived via immunoSEQ multiplex PCR, lists solely in-frame clones and lacks some. The data contain 200,000 or so clones, less than 90% of them singletons. What was sequenced was PBMCs. The receptor was derived from a woman under 30 in good health and CMV-seronegative. This chain links TRBV4-1 with TRBJ2-1, with 12 bases matching TRBD2. The DNA for the CDR3 is TGCGCCAGCAGCCAAGTGACTAGCGGGAGTGAAAATGAGCAGTTCTTC. Translated, it gives CASSQVTSGSENEQFF.